The 11 T cell receptor beta chains reported below all come from one sample, sequenced in a study of cytomegalovirus exposure and HLA in healthy donors. Generated by immunoSEQ multiplex PCR, the TCRdb table keeps only in-frame clones and is missing some. The sample includes some 140,000 clones, about 80% of them seen just once. What was sequenced was PBMCs. The receptors originated from a man aged 30-40 years in good health and CMV-seropositive.

In its sample, this clone was seen once. The genes are TRBV25-1 and TRBJ1-2; 7 nucleotides agree with TRBD1. Germline V gene sequence: CDR1 MGHDK, CDR2 SYGVNS. The J segment lost 2 bases and the V segment lost 6 bases, leaving 6 bases of the junction unmatched. The CDR3 consists of 14 residues. The CDR3 region is CASRPTGNNYGYTF. CDR3 sequence (DNA): TGTGCCAGCAGGCCGACAGGGAACAACTATGGCTACACCTTC.

The genes are TRBV11-2 and TRBJ2-5; 8 bases are a match to TRBD1. V shed 6 bases, J shed 4 bases, and the junction held 13 bases outside the gene matches. From germline, CDR1 is SGHAT and CDR2 FQNNGV. The CDR3 is 16 amino acids. The CDR3 DNA is TGTGCCAGCAGAGACTGGACAGGGCGGGACGGAGAGACCCAGTACTTC. Translating it yields CASRDWTGRDGETQYF.

The rearrangement joins TRBV10-3 to TRBJ2-7; TRBD1 aligns across 10 bases. The ends lost 2 bases at V and 2 bases at J; junction bases unmatched: 6. Looked up from germline, CDR1 is ENHRY and CDR2 is SYGVKD. This CDR3 region has 16 residues. The CDR3 protein is CAISEATGTGAYEQYF. The CDR3 nucleotides read TGTGCCATCAGTGAGGCTACCGGGACAGGGGCCTACGAGCAGTACTTC.

The chain links TRBV2 to TRBJ2-2, with 13 bases matching TRBD2. This CDR3 has 19 residues. The germline gives CDR1 SNHLY, CDR2 FYNNEI. Trimming took 4 bases from V and 1 from J; bases not matched to a gene: 9. CDR3 sequence: CASSGPGLAGRENTGELFF. The CDR3 DNA follows: TGTGCCAGCAGTGGTCCGGGACTAGCGGGAAGAGAGAACACCGGGGAGCTGTTTTTT.

The rearrangement joins TRBV6-1 to TRBJ2-7; 7 positions agree with TRBD1. Germline CDR1 and CDR2: MNHNS and SASEGT. V shed 8 bases and J 3 bases; nucleotides not matched to a gene: 4. There are 12 residues in the CDR3. The CDR3 DNA reads TGTGCCAGCTCGGGACAGCTCTACGAGCAGTACTTC. The encoded protein is CASSGQLYEQYF.

The chain joins TRBV5-1 to TRBJ2-6; 10 nucleotides align to TRBD2. The CDR3 is 17 amino acids. The germline gives CDR1 SGHRS, CDR2 YFSETQ. Trimming at V came to 4 bases and at J to 0 bases, leaving 4 bases not matched to a gene. CDR3 protein: CASSVLAGLSGANVLTF. The CDR3 coding sequence is TGCGCCAGCAGCGTACTAGCGGGGCTCTCTGGGGCCAACGTCCTGACTTTC. Filled out from reference TRBV5-1 and TRBJ2-6, the complete variable domain reads KAGVTQTPRYLIKTRGQQVTLSCSPISGHRSVSWYQQTPGQGLQFLFEYFSETQRNKGNFPGRFSGRQFSNSRSEMNVSTLELGDSALYLCASSVLAGLSGANVLTFGAGSRLTVL.

This clone was seen a handful of times. This chain links TRBV7-6 with TRBJ1-2; TRBD1 might be the D (6 bases). This CDR3 has 15 amino acids. Germline V gene data show CDR1 as SGHVS and CDR2 as FNYEAQ. V was shortened by 0 bases and J by 2 bases, with 10 bases between the two germline ends. DNA for the CDR3: TGTGCCAGCAGCTTAGCGCAGACAGGCAACTATGGCTACACCTTC. It specifies CASSLAQTGNYGYTF.

V and J are TRBV15 and TRBJ2-7; tentatively, D is TRBD2 (6 bases). V lost 5 bases and J lost 1, with 12 bases in between. Germline V CDR1 and CDR2: LNHNV, YYDKDF (reference sequence). The CDR3 is 14 residues long. The CDR3 DNA follows: TGTGCCACCAGCCAGCTAGCGTTATCCTACGAGCAGTACTTC. Residues: CATSQLALSYEQYF.

The rearrangement joins TRBV15 to TRBJ1-2, with D maybe TRBD1 (5 bases). The CDR3 has 15 residues. Trimming shortened V by 0 bases and J by 2 bases, and 10 bases separated the two germline ends. The germline gives CDR1 LNHNV, CDR2 YYDKDF (reference sequence). The CDR3 DNA reads as TGTGCCACCAGCAGAGACCAACAGGAGAACTATGGCTACACCTTC. The encoded protein is CATSRDQQENYGYTF.

V is TRBV5-4 and J is TRBJ2-4; TRBD1 agrees at 7 bases. Germline V gene data show CDR1 as SGHNT and CDR2 as YYREEE (reference sequence). V was pared by 1 base and J by 0 bases, with 4 bases of the junction left unmatched. CDR3 length: 16 residues. CDR3 bases: TGTGCCAGCAGCTTGTCAGGGACAGTAGCCAAAAACATTCAGTACTTC. It encodes CASSLSGTVAKNIQYF.

V is TRBV5-1 and J is TRBJ2-3, with 11 bases lining up with TRBD1. Germline loops: CDR1 SGHRS, CDR2 YFSETQ. The CDR3 totals 15 residues. Trimming removed 0 bases from V and 10 bases from J; junction bases left unmatched: 7. The CDR3 region is CASSLGGQGAGAQYF. Here the CDR3 DNA reads TGCGCCAGCAGCTTGGGTGGACAGGGGGCAGGAGCGCAGTATTTT.